These 3 T cell receptor beta chains came from one sample sequenced in a study of CD8+ T cells in alopecia areata. Treatment described: oral pan-JAK inhibitor, 5-10 mg twice daily. Sequencing used cDNA as its template, made by extracting RNA and reverse transcribing it. Method: immunoSEQ multiplex PCR; TCRdb's copy keeps in-frame clones and lacks some. The top ten hold approximately 15% of the sample, which has about 150,000 clones, about 51% seen once. The source was CD8+ T cells sorted from blood, collected at week 4, from a patient treated with tofacitinib. The source of these receptors is a human donor with alopecia areata.

The rearrangement links TRBV4-3 to TRBJ2-2; D perhaps matches TRBD2 (5 bases). Trimming removed 3 bases at V and 4 bases at J, with 9 bases between. There are 14 residues in the CDR3. Germline CDR1 and CDR2: LGHNA and YSLEER. CDR3 sequence (DNA): TGCGCCAGCAGCCACGGGGAGAGCACCGGGGAGCTGTTTTTT. This codes for CASSHGESTGELFF.

This clone was found a few times. V gene TRBV27 combines with J gene TRBJ1-5; maybe TRBD1 (6 bases). The V gene's germline CDR1 is MNHEY and CDR2 SMNVEV (reference sequence). The V end lost 7 bases, the J end lost 0 bases, and 10 bases lay between the germline ends. The length of the CDR3 is 14 residues. As DNA, the CDR3 is TGTGCCAGCACTAGGGGGGGTAGCAATCAGCCCCAGCATTTT. Its protein product is CASTRGGSNQPQHF.

In its sample, this clone is medium-sized. The chain uses TRBV2 and TRBJ2-1, with 10 positions matching TRBD2. CDR1 SNHLY and CDR2 FYNNEI come from the germline V gene. CDR3 length: 17 amino acids. The trim removed 1 base at V and 4 bases at J, leaving 7 bases unmatched. This CDR3 reads CASSEEESGGAYNEQFF. CDR3 bases: TGTGCCAGCAGTGAAGAGGAAAGCGGGGGGGCATACAATGAGCAGTTCTTC.